These T cell receptor beta chains were read from a single sample in a study of T cell responses to AZD1222 COVID-19 vaccine. The repertoire was sequenced with immunoSEQ multiplex PCR; TCRdb's copy has only in-frame clones and lacks some. The sample lists about 150,000 clones; roughly nine tenths were seen once. The starting material was peripheral blood, obtained on day 0 of AZD1222 vaccination. The receptors here all came from an adult in good health. CDR3s include the opening cysteine and the closing phenylalanine or tryptophan. Fields, in order: V gene, clone size, J gene, CDR3 protein. Size values are once, few and many counts, or a class for expanded clones, and some rows have none.

V gene: TRBV7-2; clone size: .; J gene: TRBJ1-2; CDR3 protein: CASSTEEGYYGYTF
V gene: TRBV7-9; clone size: .; J gene: TRBJ1-1; CDR3 protein: CASSRGPTHTEAFF
V gene: TRBV28; clone size: .; J gene: TRBJ2-7; CDR3 protein: CASRTGSYEQYF
V gene: TRBV3-1/TRBV3-2; clone size: .; J gene: TRBJ2-7; CDR3 protein: CATTDYYEQYF
V gene: TRBV7-2; clone size: .; J gene: TRBJ2-7; CDR3 protein: CASSPQGGQGPYEQYF
V gene: TRBV25-1; clone size: .; J gene: TRBJ2-7; CDR3 protein: CASSESRGGLNEQYF
V gene: TRBV6-5; clone size: .; J gene: TRBJ1-4; CDR3 protein: CASSPGRKTNEKLFF
V gene: TRBV19; clone size: .; J gene: TRBJ2-6; CDR3 protein: CASSLFGSSSGANVLTF
V gene: TRBV5-4; clone size: .; J gene: TRBJ2-3; CDR3 protein: CASSFAVGSTDTQYF
V gene: TRBV5-8; clone size: .; J gene: TRBJ1-3; CDR3 protein: CASSLFSTGNTIYF
V gene: TRBV6-2/TRBV6-3; clone size: once; J gene: TRBJ1-5; CDR3 protein: CASSRNNQPQHF
V gene: TRBV7-6; clone size: .; J gene: TRBJ2-5; CDR3 protein: CASSLVAGGETQYF
V gene: TRBV29-1; clone size: .; J gene: TRBJ1-2; CDR3 protein: CSVENLGQGHGYTF
V gene: TRBV4-3; clone size: .; J gene: TRBJ1-3; CDR3 protein: CASSQVPEVSGNTIYF
V gene: TRBV7-2; clone size: .; J gene: TRBJ2-3; CDR3 protein: CASSLRVTDSTDTQYF
V gene: TRBV5-1; clone size: .; J gene: TRBJ1-2; CDR3 protein: CASSLGAIGIRRGYTF
V gene: TRBV25-1; clone size: .; J gene: TRBJ2-7; CDR3 protein: CASSESASGDYEQYF
V gene: TRBV6-5; clone size: .; J gene: TRBJ1-4; CDR3 protein: CASSLRGFYEKLFF
V gene: TRBV5-4; clone size: .; J gene: TRBJ2-1; CDR3 protein: CASSLAGTAGSYNEQFF
V gene: TRBV3-1/TRBV3-2; clone size: once; J gene: TRBJ1-6; CDR3 protein: CASSPTYAREVSVFGSPLHF
V gene: TRBV29-1; clone size: .; J gene: TRBJ2-3; CDR3 protein: CSVESGLTDTQYF
V gene: TRBV18; clone size: .; J gene: TRBJ2-2; CDR3 protein: CASSPQKRQGNTGELFF
V gene: TRBV5-1; clone size: .; J gene: TRBJ2-7; CDR3 protein: CASSFGMGPYEQYF
V gene: TRBV13; clone size: .; J gene: TRBJ1-2; CDR3 protein: CASSGTGADYGYTF
V gene: TRBV19; clone size: .; J gene: TRBJ1-5; CDR3 protein: CASSTDRGQSQPQHF
V gene: TRBV6-5; clone size: .; J gene: TRBJ2-3; CDR3 protein: CASRAGVVVSDTQYF